Shown below are 16 T cell receptor beta chains from a single sample sequenced in a study of cytomegalovirus exposure and HLA in healthy donors. In the PCR, 60 Vbeta and 13 Jbeta primers were used. Libraries were prepared by immunoSEQ multiplex PCR; TCRdb keeps only in-frame clonotypes and omits some of them. The table shows 80,000 to 130,000 clones, with 76% occurring only once. Source material: PBMCs. These receptors all come from a woman aged 45-59 years in good health and CMV-seropositive.

This clone has just one count. The chain combines TRBV11-2 with TRBJ2-4; no clear D. Per the germline V gene, CDR1 is SGHAT and CDR2 is FQNNGV. The CDR3 loop spans 17 amino acids. Trimming removed 5 bases from V and 2 bases from J, with 19 bases in between. The CDR3: CASSPGRGSFSKNIQYF. The CDR3 region has the DNA TGTGCCAGCAGCCCCGGCCGAGGCTCCTTCTCCAAAAACATTCAGTACTTC. Full variable domain (rest looked up from reference TRBV11-2 and TRBJ2-4): EAGVAQSPRYKIIEKRQSVAFWCNPISGHATLYWYQQILGQGPKLLIQFQNNGVVDDSQLPKDRFSAERLKGVDSTLKIQPAKLEDSAVYLCASSPGRGSFSKNIQYFGAGTRLSVL.

The rearrangement links TRBV27 to TRBJ2-7, with 10 bases that match TRBD2. From germline, CDR1 is MNHEY and CDR2 SMNVEV (reference sequence). Germline trimming cut 7 bases from V and 2 bases from J; bases unmatched to any gene: 14. The CDR3 totals 17 residues. CDR3 DNA: TGTGCCAGCACCCTGAAGGGAGGACTAGCGGTCGCCTACGAGCAGTACTTC. This encodes CASTLKGGLAVAYEQYF.

The rearrangement uses TRBV9 and TRBJ1-1, with 7 positions matching TRBD1. Germline V CDR1 and CDR2: SGDLS, YYNGEE. Unmatched junction bases numbered 11, after V lost 3 bases and J lost 3 bases. The length of the CDR3 is 16 residues. This CDR3 is CASSAPRQGRDTEAFF. CDR3 sequence (DNA): TGTGCCAGCAGCGCCCCGAGACAGGGCAGGGACACTGAAGCTTTCTTT. Together with reference TRBV9 and TRBJ1-1, the CDR3 gives the full variable domain: DSGVTQTPKHLITATGQRVTLRCSPRSGDLSVYWYQQSLDQGLQFLIQYYNGEERAKGNILERFSAQQFPDLHSELNLSSLELGDSALYFCASSAPRQGRDTEAFFGQGTRLTVV.

V gene TRBV7-6 combines with J gene TRBJ1-1; D gene unclear. This CDR3 comprises 14 residues. CDR1 and CDR2 from the germline V gene are SGHVS and FNYEAQ. Between the trimmed V and J ends, which lost 1 base and 1 base, there was a span of 7 bases. This CDR3 is CASSLESGNTEAFF. The CDR3 DNA sequence: TGTGCCAGCAGCTTAGAGTCGGGGAACACTGAAGCTTTCTTT.

This chain's CDR3 is CASSAGQRAADTQYF. The DNA of the CDR3 is TGTGCCAGCAGCGCGGGACAGCGTGCAGCAGATACGCAGTATTTT. The V gene is TRBV9, the J gene TRBJ2-3, with 7 bases fitting TRBD1. Looked up from germline, CDR1 is SGDLS and CDR2 is YYNGEE. With 3 bases clipped from V and 4 bases from J, the junction kept 8 bases outside the gene matches. The CDR3 covers 15 residues.

The V call is TRBV5-1, the J call TRBJ2-7; D not certain. The CDR3 extends over 14 amino acids. Germline CDR1 reads SGHRS; CDR2 reads YFSETQ. Trimming pared 1 base from V and 0 bases from J, leaving 8 bases between. The CDR3: CASSLLGSSYEQYF. The CDR3 DNA reads as TGCGCCAGCAGCTTGTTGGGCAGCTCCTACGAGCAGTACTTC.

The V call is TRBV5-1, the J call TRBJ2-5; maybe TRBD2 (5 bases). Germline assignment: CDR1 SGHRS and CDR2 YFSETQ. Trimming pared 0 bases from V and 3 bases from J, leaving 18 bases between. The CDR3 loop spans 17 amino acids. CDR3 in amino acids: CASSLAYSGLMKETQYF. CDR3 DNA sequence: TGCGCCAGCAGCTTGGCTTATTCCGGACTGATGAAAGAGACCCAGTACTTC.

CDR3 sequence: CSVEGRDGDRAYEQYF. The CDR3 region has the DNA TGCAGCGTTGAAGGGAGGGATGGGGACAGAGCCTACGAGCAGTACTTC. The chain combines TRBV29-1 with TRBJ2-7; perhaps TRBD1 as D (7 bases). The CDR3 consists of 16 residues. Trimming took 1 base from V and 2 from J, leaving 18 bases between them. Germline V CDR1 and CDR2: SQVTM, ANQGSEA.

The V and J genes are TRBV30 and TRBJ1-5; no reliable D call. Trimming pared 8 bases from V and 2 bases from J, leaving 10 bases between. CDR3 length: 12 amino acids. Germline loops: CDR1 GTSNPN, CDR2 SVGIG (reference sequence). This chain's CDR3 is CAAKRGNQPQHF. The DNA of the CDR3 is TGTGCCGCCAAGCGCGGCAATCAGCCCCAGCATTTT.

The V call is TRBV7-6, the J call TRBJ2-5; 7 nucleotides match TRBD2. The J call could be wrong; TRBJ2-7 is a better fit for the DNA end. CDR1 is SGHVS, CDR2 FNYEAQ, per germline. CDR3 length: 14 amino acids. For the CDR3, the DNA is TGTGCCAGCAGCCCGCGGGTGGGGAGGGGCGAGCAGTACTTC. It is translated as CASSPRVGRGEQYF.

The chain links TRBV6-5 to TRBJ1-2, with TRBD1 identical over 7 bases. The germline CDR1 and CDR2 sequences are MNHEY and SVGAGI. CDR3 length: 15 amino acids. V shed 2 bases, J shed 5 bases, and the junction held 8 bases outside the gene matches. The CDR3 is CASSYRRTGEYGYTF. CDR3 nucleotide sequence: TGTGCCAGCAGTTACCGAAGAACAGGGGAATATGGCTACACCTTC.

The chain joins TRBV19 to TRBJ2-3; no definite D call. The CDR3 contains 11 residues. Trimming removed 5 bases from V and 6 bases from J, with 6 bases in between. The germline V gene encodes CDR1 LNHDA and CDR2 SQIVND (reference sequence). CDR3 region: CASSEEDTQYF. The CDR3 region has the DNA TGTGCCAGTAGTGAAGAGGATACGCAGTATTTT. Looking up the rest from reference TRBV19 and TRBJ2-3 gives the full variable domain: DGGITQSPKYLFRKEGQNVTLSCEQNLNHDAMYWYRQDPGQGLRLIYYSQIVNDFQKGDIAEGYSVSREKKESFPLTVTSAQKNPTAFYLCASSEEDTQYFGPGTRLTVL.

The chain joins TRBV6-1 to TRBJ2-7, with 9 bases aligning to TRBD2. V lost 6 bases and J lost 10; bases outside the gene matches: 7. Looked up from germline, CDR1 is MNHNS and CDR2 is SASEGT. The CDR3 spans 12 residues. The CDR3 DNA sequence: TGTGCCAGCAGACGAGCGGGGGGACCCCAGTACTTC. It yields the protein CASRRAGGPQYF.

V is TRBV6-6 and J is TRBJ1-4, with D possibly TRBD1 on 5 matching bases. Germline assignment: CDR1 MNHNY and CDR2 SVGAGI (reference sequence). Trimming left V 5 bases short and J 4 bases short, with 11 bases between. There are 14 residues in the CDR3. The CDR3 spells CASSRRQYNEKLFF. CDR3 coding DNA: TGTGCCAGCAGTCGCCGACAGTATAATGAAAAACTGTTTTTT.

The chain joins TRBV13 to TRBJ2-5, with TRBD1 identical over 8 bases. The J call may be faulty, since TRBJ2-7 better matches the DNA end. The CDR3 is made up of 14 amino acids. Per the germline V gene, CDR1 is PRHDT and CDR2 is FYEKMQ (reference sequence). CDR3 nucleotide sequence: TGTGCCAGCAGCTTTCGACAGGGGCTCTACGAGCAGTACTTC. This gives the protein CASSFRQGLYEQYF.

The chain uses TRBV2 and TRBJ2-3, with 9 bases fitting TRBD1. There are 13 residues in the CDR3. V was clipped by 6 bases and J by 4 bases; unmatched bases: 2. In germline, CDR1 is SNHLY, CDR2 FYNNEI. The CDR3 sequence: CASRGQGPDTQYF. CDR3 bases: TGTGCCAGCAGGGGACAGGGTCCAGATACGCAGTATTTT. Variable domain in full (rest from reference TRBV2 and TRBJ2-3): EPEVTQTPSHQVTQMGQEVILRCVPISNHLYFYWYRQILGQKVEFLVSFYNNEISEKSEIFDDQFSVERPDGSNFTLKIRSTKLEDSAMYFCASRGQGPDTQYFGPGTRLTVL.